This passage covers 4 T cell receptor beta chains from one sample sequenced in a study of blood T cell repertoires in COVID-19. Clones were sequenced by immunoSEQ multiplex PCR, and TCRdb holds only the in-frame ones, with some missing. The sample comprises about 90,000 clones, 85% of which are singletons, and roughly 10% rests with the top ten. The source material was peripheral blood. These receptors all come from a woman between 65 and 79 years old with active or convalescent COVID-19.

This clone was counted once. The CDR3 coding sequence is TGCGCCAGCAGCCACCCGGGTAACAATCAGCCCCAGCATTTT. It translates to CASSHPGNNQPQHF. This sequence joins TRBV4-1 and TRBJ1-5, with D unclear. Trimming left V 3 bases short and J 3 bases short, with 9 bases between. CDR1 is MGHRA, CDR2 YSYEKL, per germline. The CDR3 loop spans 14 amino acids.

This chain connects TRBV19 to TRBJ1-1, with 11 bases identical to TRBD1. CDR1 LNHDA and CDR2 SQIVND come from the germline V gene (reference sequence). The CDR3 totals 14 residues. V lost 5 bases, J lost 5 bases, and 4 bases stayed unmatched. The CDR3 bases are TGTGCCAGTAGTTGGACAGGGGGCCGGACTGAAGCTTTCTTT. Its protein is CASSWTGGRTEAFF.

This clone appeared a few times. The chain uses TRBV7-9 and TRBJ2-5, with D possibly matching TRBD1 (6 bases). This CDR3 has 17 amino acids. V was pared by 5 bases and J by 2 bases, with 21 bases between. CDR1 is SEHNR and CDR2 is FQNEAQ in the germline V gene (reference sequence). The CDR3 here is CASSPSAAGVIQETQYF. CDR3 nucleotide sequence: TGTGCCAGCAGCCCCAGTGCTGCAGGGGTGATACAAGAGACCCAGTACTTC.

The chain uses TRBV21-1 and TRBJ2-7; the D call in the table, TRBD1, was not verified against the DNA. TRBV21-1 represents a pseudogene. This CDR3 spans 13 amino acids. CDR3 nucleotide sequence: TGTGCCAGCAGCCGGGACAGGCGCTACGAGCAGTACTTC. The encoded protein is CASSRDRRYEQYF.